The sequence of this T cell receptor (beta chain) was determined in a study of T-cell memory formation after mild COVID-19. Study results and limitations: Contracting clones localized mainly to CM and EM when CD4+ and mainly to EMRA when CD8+. Cross-reactive memory seemingly joined, as some responding clones were found in pre-infection memory.

Comment on this clonotype: Its antigen remains unidentified.

CDR1 and CDR2 (germline): MNHNS, SASEGT. This CDR3 contains 18 residues. With 1 base clipped from V and 6 bases from J, the junction kept 16 bases outside the gene matches. The 5'RACE method, run with constant-segment primers, produced TCR alpha and TCR beta cDNA libraries (carrying sample barcodes and UMIs). TCRdb reprocessed the 5' RACE reads via MiXCR and lists one record per CDR3 protein. The profile shows just under 350,000 distinct CDR3 sequences, under 15% of them singletons. Sequenced material: PBMCs or a T cell subset sorted from them (not recorded which). This sequence was found in a man between 18 and 29 years old who had mild COVID-19 (a few samples of this study predate the infection). Cell type and time point are not known. This chain uses TRBV6-1 with TRBJ2-3, with 7 positions matching TRBD1. CDR3: CASSEGSSGQLVGDTQYF. The CDR3, as DNA: TGTGCCAGCAGTGAAGGGTCATCGGGACAGCTCGTTGGGGATACGCAGTATTTT.